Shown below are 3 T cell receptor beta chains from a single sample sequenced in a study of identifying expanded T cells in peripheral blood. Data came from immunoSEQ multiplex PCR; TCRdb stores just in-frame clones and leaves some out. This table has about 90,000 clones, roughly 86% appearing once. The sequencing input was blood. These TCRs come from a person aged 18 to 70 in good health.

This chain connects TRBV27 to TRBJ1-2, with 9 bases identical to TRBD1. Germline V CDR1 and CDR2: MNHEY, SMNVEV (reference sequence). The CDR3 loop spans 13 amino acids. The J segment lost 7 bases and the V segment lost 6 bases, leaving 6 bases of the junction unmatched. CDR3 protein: CASRQDRGRGYTF. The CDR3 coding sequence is TGTGCCAGCAGACAGGACAGGGGTCGTGGCTACACCTTC.

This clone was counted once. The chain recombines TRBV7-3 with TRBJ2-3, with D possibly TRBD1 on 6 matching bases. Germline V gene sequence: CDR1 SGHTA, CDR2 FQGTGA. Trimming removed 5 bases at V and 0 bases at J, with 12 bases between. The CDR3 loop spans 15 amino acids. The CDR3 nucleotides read TGTGCCAGCAGCAACGCAGGGGAAAGCACAGATACGCAGTATTTT. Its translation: CASSNAGESTDTQYF.

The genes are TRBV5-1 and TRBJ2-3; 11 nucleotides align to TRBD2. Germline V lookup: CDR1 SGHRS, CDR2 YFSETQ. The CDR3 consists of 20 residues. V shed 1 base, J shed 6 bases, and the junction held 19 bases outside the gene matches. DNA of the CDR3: TGCGCCAGCAGCTTGAAAAGTAGCGGGAGGGCTAGGAGGTTTTCGGATACGCAGTATTTT. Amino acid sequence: CASSLKSSGRARRFSDTQYF.